The 24 T cell receptor beta chains listed next were all sequenced from one sample in a study of T cell responses to AZD1222 COVID-19 vaccine. Measured with immunoSEQ multiplex PCR; TCRdb has only the in-frame clones, and not every one. This sample has some 200,000 clones, with roughly nine tenths found just once. The specimen comprised peripheral blood, sampled 28 days after the second AZD1222 dose. The receptors were sampled from an adult who received the AZD1222 COVID-19 vaccine.

The chain carries TRBV19 and TRBJ1-1, with D hard to call. Trimming cost V 3 bases and J 1 base, with 9 bases left between them. Germline V gene data show CDR1 as LNHDA and CDR2 as SQIVND (reference sequence). The CDR3 is 14 residues long. The CDR3 here is CASSIRGGNTEAFF. CDR3 nucleotides: TGTGCCAGTAGTATCCGAGGCGGGAACACTGAAGCTTTCTTT.

The J gene is TRBJ1-5, the V gene TRBV19, with D tentatively TRBD1 (5 bases). Germline-derived CDR1 and CDR2 are LNHDA and SQIVND (reference sequence). V lost 4 bases, J lost 4 bases, and 23 bases lay in between. The CDR3 is 18 residues long. CDR3 sequence (DNA): TGTGCCAGTAGTACCCCTTTCTTTTTGACAGACCTTAATCAGCCCCAGCATTTT. Amino acid sequence: CASSTPFFLTDLNQPQHF.

CDR3 nucleotide sequence: TGTGCCAGTAGTTCACAGGGAACGCCGAACATTCAGTACTTC. Protein product: CASSSQGTPNIQYF. This rearrangement joins TRBV19 to TRBJ2-4; a weak D match, TRBD1 (6 bases). CDR1 and CDR2 (germline): LNHDA, SQIVND (reference sequence). The CDR3 is made up of 14 amino acids. Deletions cut 5 bases from V and 7 bases from J, with 15 bases between.

This clone came up once. The V and J genes are TRBV5-6 and TRBJ2-5, with TRBD2 identical over 8 bases. Per the germline V gene, CDR1 is SGHDT and CDR2 is YYEEEE. The V and J ends lost 0 bases and 5 bases, in that order; junction bases with no gene match: 9. This CDR3 is built from 16 residues. The chain's CDR3 is CASSLGLAGPTETQYF. Written as DNA, the CDR3 is TGTGCCAGCAGCTTGGGTCTAGCGGGCCCCACGGAGACCCAGTACTTC.

The rearrangement uses TRBV6-5 and TRBJ1-2; D remains unclear. The CDR3 sequence is 15 residues long. The V end was cut by 8 bases, the J end by 0 bases, with 16 bases between. Per germline, CDR1 MNHEY and CDR2 SVGAGI. The CDR3 coding sequence is TGTGCCAGCCTACCCTCCGGAACTACTAACTATGGCTACACCTTC. Translation gives CASLPSGTTNYGYTF.

This chain connects TRBV7-9 to TRBJ2-7, with D possibly TRBD1 on 5 matching bases. Trimming left V 5 bases short and J 5 bases short, with 10 bases between. Germline values: CDR1 SEHNR, CDR2 FQNEAQ (reference sequence). The CDR3 contains 12 residues. The CDR3 loop reads CASSPQGHEQYF. CDR3 bases: TGTGCCAGCAGCCCGCAGGGCCACGAGCAGTACTTC.

This chain links TRBV3-1 (or the pseudogene TRBV3-2) with TRBJ2-1; D gene unclear. The V gene's germline CDR1 is LGHDT and CDR2 YNNKEL (reference sequence). Deletions cut 1 base from V and 7 bases from J, with 17 bases between. This CDR3 contains 16 residues. The CDR3: CASSQGARPRRNEQFF. The CDR3 DNA reads as TGTGCCAGCAGCCAAGGGGCGCGACCACGCCGAAATGAGCAGTTCTTC.

The rearrangement uses TRBV5-1 and TRBJ1-2; weak D call: TRBD1 (5 bases). The CDR3 consists of 13 residues. The V and J ends lost 4 bases and 4 bases respectively, with 11 bases between them. Per the germline V gene, CDR1 is SGHRS and CDR2 is YFSETQ. The CDR3 DNA is TGCGCCAGCAGCCTGACAGCCCCCTATGGCTACACCTTC. Residues: CASSLTAPYGYTF. The entire variable domain, with the rest obtained from reference TRBV5-1 and TRBJ1-2, is as follows: KAGVTQTPRYLIKTRGQQVTLSCSPISGHRSVSWYQQTPGQGLQFLFEYFSETQRNKGNFPGRFSGRQFSNSRSEMNVSTLELGDSALYLCASSLTAPYGYTFGSGTRLTVV.

V gene TRBV10-1 combines with J gene TRBJ2-2, with D possibly TRBD1 on 7 matching bases. CDR3 length: 16 amino acids. V lost 3 bases and J lost 4, with 15 bases in between. Per germline, CDR1 WNHNN and CDR2 SYGVQD (reference sequence). As DNA, the CDR3 is TGCGCCAGCAGTGAATCGGCAGGGGGGTCCACCGGGGAGCTGTTTTTT. It translates to CASSESAGGSTGELFF.

V gene TRBV5-1 combines with J gene TRBJ1-4; no clear D. This CDR3 has 16 residues. With 5 bases removed from V and 0 bases from J, the gap between germline ends came to 14 bases. In germline, CDR1 is SGHRS, CDR2 YFSETQ. The CDR3 is CASRRDITATNEKLFF. The DNA of the CDR3 is TGCGCCAGCAGACGCGACATAACTGCAACTAATGAAAAACTGTTTTTT.

The chain uses TRBV28 and TRBJ1-3; possible D gene TRBD1, 6 bases. There are 15 residues in the CDR3. V lost 4 bases and J 4 bases, leaving 14 bases between the germline ends. Looked up from germline, CDR1 is MDHEN and CDR2 is SYDVKM. CDR3 nucleotides: TGTGCCAGCAGTTCCGGGACATTGCTGGGAAACACCATATATTTT. The encoded protein is CASSSGTLLGNTIYF.

The J gene is TRBJ2-4, the V gene TRBV2; a weak D match, TRBD1 (5 bases). Trimming left V 11 bases short and J 0 bases short, with 11 bases between. The germline CDR1 and CDR2 sequences are SNHLY and FYNNEI. This CDR3 comprises 13 residues. The chain's CDR3 is CAPRELAKNIQYF. CDR3 bases: TGTGCCCCCAGGGAACTAGCCAAAAACATTCAGTACTTC.

The chain links TRBV5-5 to TRBJ2-2; D gene unclear. The CDR3 consists of 15 residues. V shed 3 bases and J shed 0 bases, with 9 bases lying between them. In germline, CDR1 is SGHKS, CDR2 YYEKEE (reference sequence). The CDR3 DNA sequence: TGTGCCAGCAGCTCCGGCCGGACGAACACCGGGGAGCTGTTTTTT. Amino acid sequence: CASSSGRTNTGELFF.

This chain joins TRBV28 and TRBJ2-1; 9 bases line up with TRBD2. Germline V lookup: CDR1 MDHEN, CDR2 SYDVKM. V shed 3 bases, J shed 5 bases, and the junction held 5 bases outside the gene matches. The CDR3 has 15 residues. The CDR3 sequence: CASSFSGRVDNEQFF. CDR3 DNA sequence: TGTGCCAGCAGTTTTAGCGGGAGAGTCGACAATGAGCAGTTCTTC.

V gene TRBV7-2 combines with J gene TRBJ2-1, with a weak D call TRBD1 (5 bases). V was clipped by 1 base and J by 9 bases, with 16 bases between them. Germline V gene lookup returns CDR1 SGHTA and CDR2 FQGNSA. The CDR3 totals 15 residues. CDR3 coding DNA: TGTGCCAGCAGCTTAGGAGGCTGGGGCCGAGGTGAGCAGTTCTTC. Translated: CASSLGGWGRGEQFF. Full variable domain (rest looked up from reference TRBV7-2 and TRBJ2-1): GAGVSQSPSNKVTEKGKDVELRCDPISGHTALYWYRQSLGQGLEFLIYFQGNSAPDKSGLPSDRFSAERTGGSVSTLTIQRTQQEDSAVYLCASSLGGWGRGEQFFGPGTRLTVL.

The rearrangement uses TRBV28 and TRBJ1-6, with 8 bases matching TRBD1. This CDR3 has 14 amino acids. Trimming at V came to 6 bases and at J to 10 bases, leaving 8 bases not matched to a gene. CDR1 and CDR2 (germline): MDHEN, SYDVKM. The CDR3 DNA sequence: TGTGCCAGCAGCCTGGACAGGGAGGCGTCACCCCTCCACTTT. The encoded protein is CASSLDREASPLHF.

This clone showed up just once. The chain employs TRBV28 and TRBJ1-6; possible D gene TRBD1, 6 bases. Germline CDR1 is MDHEN and CDR2 is SYDVKM. Trimming removed 10 bases at V and 4 bases at J, with 17 bases between. CDR3 length equals 15 residues. The CDR3 sequence: CATSRGSFYNSPLHF. The DNA for the CDR3 is TGTGCCACCTCCAGGGGAAGCTTTTATAATTCACCCCTCCACTTT.

This chain joins TRBV11-2 and TRBJ2-7, with D possibly being TRBD2 (6 bases). Trimming pared 0 bases from V and 3 bases from J, leaving 15 bases between. Germline V CDR1 and CDR2: SGHAT, FQNNGV. The length of the CDR3 is 16 residues. The CDR3 nucleotides are TGTGCCAGCAGCTTAGAACCCTTTGGAGGGTTCTACGAGCAGTACTTC. Encoded protein: CASSLEPFGGFYEQYF.

V and J are TRBV7-2 and TRBJ2-3, with 10 nucleotides matching TRBD2. Germline CDR1 SGHTA, CDR2 FQGNSA. The trim removed 3 bases at V and 4 bases at J, leaving 4 bases unmatched. The CDR3 contains 15 residues. CDR3 amino acids: CASSFLAGVPDTQYF. As DNA, the CDR3 is TGTGCCAGCAGCTTCCTAGCGGGAGTACCAGATACGCAGTATTTT.

The chain couples TRBV2 to TRBJ2-7, with D perhaps TRBD1 (6 bases). The CDR3 spans 15 residues. Germline V gives CDR1 SNHLY, CDR2 FYNNEI. Trimming shortened V by 7 bases and J by 1 base, and 17 bases separated the two germline ends. CDR3 in amino acids: CASTYTGQKSYEQYF. The CDR3 DNA reads as TGTGCCAGCACTTATACAGGGCAGAAATCCTACGAGCAGTACTTC.

The chain uses TRBV7-2 and TRBJ1-2; weak D call: TRBD1 (6 bases). The germline V and J ends were trimmed by 6 bases and 0 bases, with 14 bases remaining between them. Germline-derived CDR1 and CDR2 are SGHTA and FQGNSA. The CDR3 length is 15 residues. The CDR3 DNA follows: TGTGCCAGCAGAAACAGGGCCGATTCTAACTATGGCTACACCTTC. The encoded protein is CASRNRADSNYGYTF.

This clone was seen once. The chain uses TRBV28 and TRBJ2-3; 7 bases map to TRBD1. The CDR3 contains 16 residues. V dropped 5 bases and J dropped 4; count of bases not matched to a gene: 12. Per the germline V gene, CDR1 is MDHEN and CDR2 is SYDVKM. The CDR3 nucleotides read TGTGCCAGCAGTCGCCCCGGGACAGTTTTTCCAGATACGCAGTATTTT. This gives the protein CASSRPGTVFPDTQYF.

This chain joins TRBV7-6 and TRBJ2-7; 7 bases are a match to TRBD1. In germline, CDR1 is SGHVS, CDR2 FNYEAQ. V lost 4 bases and J lost 6; bases outside the gene matches: 9. The CDR3 totals 14 residues. CDR3: CASSSDRQGGEQYF. The CDR3 DNA follows: TGTGCCAGCAGCTCGGACAGGCAAGGGGGCGAGCAGTACTTC. Full variable domain (remainder filled in from reference TRBV7-6 and TRBJ2-7): GAGVSQSPRYKVTKRGQDVALRCDPISGHVSLYWYRQALGQGPEFLTYFNYEAQQDKSGLPNDRFSAERPEGSISTLTIQRTEQRDSAMYRCASSSDRQGGEQYFGPGTRLTVT.

V and J are TRBV12-5 and TRBJ1-4; no clear D gene. Germline V gives CDR1 LGHNT, CDR2 FRNRAP. The CDR3 covers 15 residues. V lost 0 bases, J lost 5 bases, and 10 bases lay in between. CDR3 in amino acids: CASGLVRPGNEKLFF. The CDR3 region has the DNA TGTGCTAGTGGTTTGGTACGCCCGGGGAATGAAAAACTGTTTTTT.